These 13 T cell receptor beta chains share one sample of origin, sequenced in a study of Tregs in tolerant kidney transplant recipients. Profiled with immunoSEQ multiplex PCR; TCRdb holds only in-frame clones, not every one. The table includes more than 12,000 clones, around 80% detected once. This material consisted of Tregs from blood, taken before the transplant. All receptors come from a human donor who received a combined kidney and bone marrow transplant.

The rearrangement uses TRBV28 and TRBJ2-7; D may be TRBD2 (5 bases). Germline-derived CDR1 and CDR2 are MDHEN and SYDVKM. This CDR3 contains 16 residues. The ends were cut back, 7 bases at V and 0 bases at J, with 19 bases in the middle. The CDR3 sequence is CASNPPTPRGSYEQYF. The DNA for the CDR3 is TGTGCCAGCAACCCTCCCACCCCCCGGGGCTCCTACGAGCAGTACTTC.

This clone appeared once. The chain links TRBV7-2 to TRBJ1-4, with D perhaps TRBD1 (5 bases). Trimming removed 3 bases from V and 4 bases from J, with 12 bases in between. The CDR3 extends over 15 amino acids. Germline V gives CDR1 SGHTA, CDR2 FQGNSA. The CDR3 is CASSFRPGINEKLFF. For the CDR3, the DNA is TGTGCCAGCAGCTTCCGACCAGGGATTAATGAAAAACTGTTTTTT.

As DNA, the CDR3 is TGTGCCAGCTCACCTGAGACAGGGGTGTCGCCTATAGGCGAGCAGTACTTC. Protein sequence: CASSPETGVSPIGEQYF. The genes are TRBV18 and TRBJ2-7; 8 bases match TRBD1. The CDR3 extends over 17 amino acids. CDR1 is KGHSH and CDR2 is LQKENI in the germline V gene. With V trimmed by 3 bases and J by 6 bases, 16 bases remained unmatched. Complete variable domain (other parts from reference TRBV18 and TRBJ2-7): NAGVMQNPRHLVRRRGQEARLRCSPMKGHSHVYWYRQLPEEGLKFMVYLQKENIIDESGMPKERFSAEFPKEGPSILRIQQVVRGDSAAYFCASSPETGVSPIGEQYFGPGTRLTVT.

CDR3 coding DNA: TGTGCCAGCAGCGCGGGACTGGCCTACAATGAGCAGTTCTTC. Protein sequence: CASSAGLAYNEQFF. This rearrangement joins TRBV11-2 to TRBJ2-1; perhaps TRBD2 as D (6 bases). CDR1 and CDR2 (germline): SGHAT, FQNNGV. The ends were cut back, 5 bases at V and 2 bases at J, with 10 bases in the middle. The CDR3 runs 14 residues.

The J gene is TRBJ2-1, the V gene TRBV2, with 12 bases identical to TRBD2. CDR1 and CDR2 (germline): SNHLY, FYNNEI. The ends lost 4 bases at V and 2 bases at J; junction bases unmatched: 9. The CDR3 is 18 amino acids. CDR3 sequence reads: CASSASLAGGPPYNEQFF. CDR3 DNA sequence: TGTGCCAGCAGTGCGTCGCTAGCGGGGGGGCCACCCTACAATGAGCAGTTCTTC.

The chain joins TRBV2 to TRBJ2-1, with 9 nucleotides matching TRBD1. The CDR3 covers 15 residues. Germline-derived CDR1 and CDR2 are SNHLY and FYNNEI. J lost 3 bases, V lost 4 bases, and 4 bases had no gene match. CDR3 sequence reads: CASSGWDRDYNEQFF. In DNA form, the CDR3 reads TGTGCCAGCAGTGGTTGGGACAGGGACTACAATGAGCAGTTCTTC. Based on the CDR3 plus reference TRBV2 and TRBJ2-1, the full variable domain is EPEVTQTPSHQVTQMGQEVILRCVPISNHLYFYWYRQILGQKVEFLVSFYNNEISEKSEIFDDQFSVERPDGSNFTLKIRSTKLEDSAMYFCASSGWDRDYNEQFFGPGTRLTVL.

Only a few counts were recorded for this clone. The chain joins TRBV5-4 to TRBJ2-2; 9 bases align to TRBD2. CDR3 size: 16 residues. Trimming cost V 4 bases and J 2 bases; bases outside gene matches: 6. Germline V gives CDR1 SGHNT, CDR2 YYREEE (reference sequence). CDR3 sequence: CASSPVAGANTGELFF. DNA of the CDR3: TGTGCCAGCAGCCCGGTAGCGGGAGCCAACACCGGGGAGCTGTTTTTT.

V usage is TRBV14 and J usage is TRBJ1-1; D uncertain. V was trimmed by 0 bases and J by 3 bases, leaving 17 bases between them. Germline CDR1 reads SGHDN; CDR2 reads FVKESK. CDR3 size: 17 residues. CDR3 amino acids: CASSQDFPRGSDTEAFF. CDR3 bases: TGTGCCAGCAGCCAAGATTTCCCGCGCGGGAGTGACACTGAAGCTTTCTTT.

Of note for this clone: Relative to the germline gene, one junction end is altered; a read error may explain this. The chain employs TRBV4-1 and TRBJ1-2; D unresolved. Germline CDR1 MGHRA, CDR2 YSYEKL. The CDR3 has 14 amino acids. The CDR3 region is CASTQRLANYGYTF. The DNA of the CDR3 is TGCGCCAGCACCCAACGGTTAGCTAACTATGGCTACACCTTC.

The V gene is TRBV6-1, the J gene TRBJ2-7; D might be TRBD1 (6 bases). The CDR3 covers 11 residues. V was clipped by 3 bases and J by 6 bases, with 6 bases between them. Germline V gene sequence: CDR1 MNHNS, CDR2 SASEGT. CDR3 loop: CASSDRGEQYF. CDR3 bases: TGTGCCAGCAGTGACAGGGGCGAGCAGTACTTC.

The chain couples TRBV5-5 to TRBJ1-2; 9 nucleotides line up with TRBD1. CDR1 and CDR2 from the germline V gene are SGHKS and YYEKEE (reference sequence). J lost 8 bases, V lost 3 bases, and 8 bases had no gene match. The CDR3 length is 14 residues. CDR3 protein: CASSWGTGRGGYTF. CDR3 DNA: TGTGCCAGCAGCTGGGGGACAGGGCGGGGCGGCTACACCTTC.

The sample holds one count of this clone. This chain links TRBV7-8 with TRBJ2-5; 11 bases map to TRBD2. J lost 2 bases, V lost 5 bases, and 16 bases had no gene match. Germline CDR1 reads SGHVS; CDR2 reads FQNEAQ. The CDR3 is made up of 19 amino acids. The CDR3 nucleotides are TGTGCCAGCAGCCCCTACCGACTAGCGGGGTGGGGGGATCAAGAGACCCAGTACTTC. It is translated as CASSPYRLAGWGDQETQYF.

This sequence joins TRBV2 and TRBJ2-5; tentatively, D is TRBD2 (6 bases). Trimming left V 4 bases short and J 9 bases short, with 18 bases between. The CDR3 has 14 residues. The germline gives CDR1 SNHLY, CDR2 FYNNEI. The CDR3 nucleotides are TGTGCCAGCAGTGCTGGGCTCGGTGGAGGGGCCCAGTACTTC. It encodes CASSAGLGGGAQYF.